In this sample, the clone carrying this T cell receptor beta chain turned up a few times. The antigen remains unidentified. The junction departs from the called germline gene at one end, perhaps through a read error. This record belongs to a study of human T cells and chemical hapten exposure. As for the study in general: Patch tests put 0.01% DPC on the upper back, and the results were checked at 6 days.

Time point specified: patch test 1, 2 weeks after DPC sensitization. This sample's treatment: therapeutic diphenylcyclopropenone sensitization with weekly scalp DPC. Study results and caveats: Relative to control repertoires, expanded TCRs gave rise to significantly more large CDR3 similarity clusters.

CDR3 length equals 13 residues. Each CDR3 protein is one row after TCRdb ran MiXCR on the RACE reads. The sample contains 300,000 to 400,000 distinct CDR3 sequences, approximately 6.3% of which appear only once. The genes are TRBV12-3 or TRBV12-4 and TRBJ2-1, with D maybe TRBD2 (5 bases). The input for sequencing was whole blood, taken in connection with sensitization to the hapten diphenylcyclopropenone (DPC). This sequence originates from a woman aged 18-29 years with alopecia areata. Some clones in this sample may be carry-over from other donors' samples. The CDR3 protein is CASILDYRDEQFF. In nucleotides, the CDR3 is TGTGCCAGCATTTTAGACTACCGGGATGAGCAGTTCTTC.